The 12 T cell receptor beta chains below were found in one sample sequenced in a study of T cell responses to AZD1222 COVID-19 vaccine. Profiling relied on immunoSEQ multiplex PCR, and the TCRdb table lists in-frame clones only, not all of them. Found here are roughly 160,000 clones, approximately 90% of them singletons; the top ten hold approximately 1%. The sample in question was peripheral blood, obtained 28 days after the second AZD1222 dose. These receptor sequences come from an adult who received the AZD1222 COVID-19 vaccine.

The gene calls are TRBV7-6 and TRBJ2-7, with unresolved D. Germline CDR1 and CDR2: SGHVS and FNYEAQ. V lost 1 base and J lost 6, with 19 bases in between. CDR3 length: 16 amino acids. The CDR3 DNA reads as TGTGCCAGCAGCTTAGGGGCTGTGACTGTCCTTTTCGAGCAGTACTTC. Translation gives CASSLGAVTVLFEQYF.

This chain links TRBV10-3 with TRBJ1-3; D might be TRBD1 (6 bases). Trimming stripped 6 bases from V and 0 bases from J, with 12 bases between. The CDR3 loop spans 15 amino acids. Germline V gene data show CDR1 as ENHRY and CDR2 as SYGVKD. The CDR3 spells CAIRTDRSSGNTIYF. The CDR3 nucleotides are TGTGCCATCAGAACCGACAGGAGCTCTGGAAACACCATATATTTT.

This clone has just one count. This chain joins TRBV7-9 and TRBJ1-3; TRBD1 is a possible D gene (5 bases). The V end was cut by 8 bases, the J end by 4 bases, with 9 bases between. This CDR3 is built from 12 residues. CDR1 is SEHNR, CDR2 FQNEAQ, per germline (reference sequence). CDR3 nucleotide sequence: TGTGCCAGCGCGGGGCAAGGAAACACCATATATTTT. Protein: CASAGQGNTIYF. Filled out from reference TRBV7-9 and TRBJ1-3, the complete variable domain reads DTGVSQNPRHKITKRGQNVTFRCDPISEHNRLYWYRQTLGQGPEFLTYFQNEAQLEKSRLLSDRFSAERPKGSFSTLEIQRTEQGDSAMYLCASAGQGNTIYFGEGSWLTVV.

This clone was seen just once. The CDR3 is CASSYHRGPLHF. CDR3 coding DNA: TGTGCCAGCAGCTACCACAGGGGTCCCCTCCACTTT. V gene TRBV5-4 combines with J gene TRBJ1-6; TRBD1 aligns across 7 bases. With V trimmed by 3 bases and J by 13 bases, 4 bases remained unmatched. Germline assignment: CDR1 SGHNT and CDR2 YYREEE (reference sequence). The CDR3 is made up of 12 amino acids.

This chain uses TRBV7-8 with TRBJ2-2; 10 bases align to TRBD1. The CDR3 spans 16 residues. Germline V gene data show CDR1 as SGHVS and CDR2 as FQNEAQ. V was pared by 3 bases and J by 6 bases, with 7 bases of the junction left unmatched. The CDR3 loop reads CASSFTTGTGAGELFF. Here the CDR3 DNA reads TGTGCCAGCAGCTTCACCACCGGGACAGGGGCCGGGGAGCTGTTTTTT.

This clone was seen a single time. The rearrangement uses TRBV3-1 (or the pseudogene TRBV3-2) and TRBJ1-2, with 8 bases lining up with TRBD1. V dropped 0 bases and J dropped 13; count of bases not matched to a gene: 10. The CDR3 length is 14 residues. CDR1 and CDR2 (germline): LGHDT, YNNKEL (reference sequence). As DNA, the CDR3 is TGTGCCAGCAGCCAAGATCCCGCGACCCAGGGGGCCACCTTC. Translation: CASSQDPATQGATF.

This rearrangement joins TRBV5-1 to TRBJ1-1, with D unclear. This CDR3 has 13 residues. Germline V gives CDR1 SGHRS, CDR2 YFSETQ. The V end lost 0 bases, the J end lost 0 bases, and 3 bases lay between the germline ends. The CDR3 sequence: CASSLGLNTEAFF. The CDR3, as DNA: TGCGCCAGCAGCTTGGGCCTGAACACTGAAGCTTTCTTT.

This clone was counted a few times. The J gene is TRBJ1-5, the V gene TRBV5-8; D is unresolved. Germline CDR1 is SGHTS and CDR2 is YDEGEE. The CDR3 totals 17 residues. V shed 1 base and J shed 0 bases, with 14 bases lying between them. As DNA, the CDR3 is TGTGCCAGCAGCTTGATATCTGGAGCTATTAGCAATCAGCCCCAGCATTTT. This encodes CASSLISGAISNQPQHF.

The chain links TRBV5-6 to TRBJ2-7, with D possibly matching TRBD1 (6 bases). There are 13 residues in the CDR3. V shed 4 bases and J shed 3 bases, with 11 bases lying between them. The germline V gene encodes CDR1 SGHDT and CDR2 YYEEEE. CDR3: CASSLGQLYEQYF. The CDR3 DNA is TGTGCCAGCAGCCTAGGACAGCTCTACGAGCAGTACTTC.

This clone was seen a handful of times. The V gene is TRBV5-4, the J gene TRBJ2-7; either TRBD1 or TRBD2 may fit D (6 bases each). Germline V gene lookup returns CDR1 SGHNT and CDR2 YYREEE (reference sequence). This CDR3 region has 13 residues. Deletions cut 4 bases from V and 3 bases from J, with 11 bases between. The CDR3 region has the DNA TGTGCCAGCAGCGAGGGGGGCGACTACGAGCAGTACTTC. This codes for CASSEGGDYEQYF.

The V call is TRBV6-5, the J call TRBJ1-5; D is undetermined. Trimming left V 8 bases short and J 6 bases short, with 8 bases between. The CDR3 is made up of 11 amino acids. In germline, CDR1 is MNHEY, CDR2 SVGAGI. CDR3 residues: CASGVGQPQHF. CDR3 coding DNA: TGTGCCAGCGGGGTGGGTCAGCCCCAGCATTTT.

The chain couples TRBV7-6 to TRBJ1-5, with 9 bases lining up with TRBD1. The CDR3 spans 16 residues. V lost 5 bases to trimming and J lost 3 bases; unmatched junction nucleotides: 8. CDR1 is SGHVS and CDR2 is FNYEAQ in the germline V gene. Here the CDR3 reads CASSPGGQGNNQPQHF. The CDR3 DNA sequence: TGTGCCAGCAGCCCGGGAGGACAGGGGAACAATCAGCCCCAGCATTTT. Filled out from reference TRBV7-6 and TRBJ1-5, the complete variable domain reads GAGVSQSPRYKVTKRGQDVALRCDPISGHVSLYWYRQALGQGPEFLTYFNYEAQQDKSGLPNDRFSAERPEGSISTLTIQRTEQRDSAMYRCASSPGGQGNNQPQHFGDGTRLSIL.